This T cell receptor (beta chain) was identified during a study of vaccination and CD4 T cells after COVID-19. About the study: Nasal swab PCR had shown SARS-CoV-2 positivity in the convalescent patients (roughly 9 mild cases, one severe case).

Trimming took 3 bases from V and 2 from J, leaving 7 bases between them. Per germline, CDR1 KGHSH and CDR2 LQKENI. This CDR3 has 13 amino acids. Time point meaning: late sampling 161 to 241 days after vaccination in a few convalescent patients. Treatment reported: approximately 11-day PBMC culture with coronavirus spike peptide pools or control peptides (ViraFEST assay). This clonotype was counted once. No antigen is known for it. The study sequenced cultured CD4+ T cell DNA using the Oncomine TCR Beta short-read assay. After culture, CD4+ T cells served as the source for genomic DNA extraction. Each CDR3 protein is one row after TCRdb ran MiXCR on the PCR reads. The sample records 20,000 to 25,000 distinct CDR3 sequences, approximately 32% being singletons.

The chain combines TRBV18 with TRBJ2-5; D uncertain. This receptor was taken from a human donor who had recovered from COVID-19. The specimen comprised CD4+ T cells from blood, cultured in vitro, sampled about 7 months after SARS-CoV-2 vaccination. CDR3 DNA sequence: TGTGCCAGCTCACCCGTACAGCAAGAGACCCAGTACTTC. This gives the protein CASSPVQQETQYF.